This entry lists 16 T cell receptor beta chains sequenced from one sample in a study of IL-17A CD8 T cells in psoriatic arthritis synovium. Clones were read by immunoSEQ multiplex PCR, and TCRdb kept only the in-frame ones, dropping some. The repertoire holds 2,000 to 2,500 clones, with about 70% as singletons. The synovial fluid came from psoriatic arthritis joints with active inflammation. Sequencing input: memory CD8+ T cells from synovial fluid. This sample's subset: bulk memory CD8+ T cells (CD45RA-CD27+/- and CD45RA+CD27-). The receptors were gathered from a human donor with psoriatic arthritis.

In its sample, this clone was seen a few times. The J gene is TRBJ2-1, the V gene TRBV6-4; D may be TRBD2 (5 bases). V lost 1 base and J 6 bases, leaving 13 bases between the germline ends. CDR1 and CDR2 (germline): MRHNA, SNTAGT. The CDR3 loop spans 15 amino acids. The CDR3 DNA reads TGTGCCAGCAGTGACTGGGCTAGAGAGGGCAATGAGCAGTTCTTC. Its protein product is CASSDWAREGNEQFF.

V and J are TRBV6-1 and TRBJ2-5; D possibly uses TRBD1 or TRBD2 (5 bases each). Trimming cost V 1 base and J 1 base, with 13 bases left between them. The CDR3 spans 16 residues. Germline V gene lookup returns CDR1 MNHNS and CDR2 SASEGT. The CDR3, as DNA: TGTGCCAGCAGTGAAGTTGGAGAGGGGACCCAAGAGACCCAGTACTTC. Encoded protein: CASSEVGEGTQETQYF.

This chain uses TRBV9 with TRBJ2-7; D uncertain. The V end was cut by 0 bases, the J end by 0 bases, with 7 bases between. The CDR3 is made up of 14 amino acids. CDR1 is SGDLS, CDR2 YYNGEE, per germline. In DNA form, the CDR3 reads TGTGCCAGCAGCGTAGACCCAAGCTCCTACGAGCAGTACTTC. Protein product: CASSVDPSSYEQYF. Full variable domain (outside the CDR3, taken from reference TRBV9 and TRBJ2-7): DSGVTQTPKHLITATGQRVTLRCSPRSGDLSVYWYQQSLDQGLQFLIQYYNGEERAKGNILERFSAQQFPDLHSELNLSSLELGDSALYFCASSVDPSSYEQYFGPGTRLTVT.

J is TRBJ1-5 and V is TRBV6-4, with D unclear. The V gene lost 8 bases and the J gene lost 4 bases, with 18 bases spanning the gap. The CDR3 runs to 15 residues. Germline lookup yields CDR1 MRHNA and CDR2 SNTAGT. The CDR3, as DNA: TGTGCCAGCCCCCCCGTCATCCCCCGGAATCAGCCCCAGCATTTT. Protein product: CASPPVIPRNQPQHF.

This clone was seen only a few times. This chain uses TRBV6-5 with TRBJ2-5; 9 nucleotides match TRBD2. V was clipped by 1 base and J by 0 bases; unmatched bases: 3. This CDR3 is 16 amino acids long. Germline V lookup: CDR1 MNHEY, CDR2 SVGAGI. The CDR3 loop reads CASSYWERGDQETQYF. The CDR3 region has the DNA TGTGCCAGCAGTTACTGGGAGCGGGGGGACCAAGAGACCCAGTACTTC.

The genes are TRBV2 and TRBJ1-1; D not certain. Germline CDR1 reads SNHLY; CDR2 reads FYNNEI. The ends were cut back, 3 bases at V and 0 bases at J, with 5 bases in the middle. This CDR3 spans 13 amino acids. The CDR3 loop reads CASSEGLNTEAFF. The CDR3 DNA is TGTGCCAGCAGTGAGGGGTTGAACACTGAAGCTTTCTTT.

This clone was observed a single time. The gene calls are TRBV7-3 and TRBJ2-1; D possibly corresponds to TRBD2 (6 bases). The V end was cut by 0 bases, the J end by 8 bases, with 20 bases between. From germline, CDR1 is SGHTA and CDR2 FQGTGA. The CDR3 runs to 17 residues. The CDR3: CASSLTGGLPRGDEQFF. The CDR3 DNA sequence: TGTGCCAGCAGCTTAACGGGTGGACTACCCCGTGGGGATGAGCAGTTCTTC.

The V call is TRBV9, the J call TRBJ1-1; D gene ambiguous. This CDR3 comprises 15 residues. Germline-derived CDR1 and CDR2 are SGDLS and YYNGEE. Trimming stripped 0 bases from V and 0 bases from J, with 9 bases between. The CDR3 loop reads CASSVAAQLNTEAFF. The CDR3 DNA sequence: TGTGCCAGCAGCGTAGCTGCGCAACTGAACACTGAAGCTTTCTTT.

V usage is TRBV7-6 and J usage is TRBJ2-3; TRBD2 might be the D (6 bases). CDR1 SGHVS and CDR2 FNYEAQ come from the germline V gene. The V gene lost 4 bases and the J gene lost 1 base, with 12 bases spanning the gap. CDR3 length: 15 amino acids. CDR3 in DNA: TGTGCCAGCAGCTCCCGTGCGGGGCGCACAGATACGCAGTATTTT. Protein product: CASSSRAGRTDTQYF.

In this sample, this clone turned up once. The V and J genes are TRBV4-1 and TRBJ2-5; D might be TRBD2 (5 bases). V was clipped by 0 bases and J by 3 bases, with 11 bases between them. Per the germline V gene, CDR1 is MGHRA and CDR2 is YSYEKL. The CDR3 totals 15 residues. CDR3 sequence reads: CASSQESSGKETQYF. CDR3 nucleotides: TGCGCCAGCAGCCAAGAATCCAGCGGCAAAGAGACCCAGTACTTC.

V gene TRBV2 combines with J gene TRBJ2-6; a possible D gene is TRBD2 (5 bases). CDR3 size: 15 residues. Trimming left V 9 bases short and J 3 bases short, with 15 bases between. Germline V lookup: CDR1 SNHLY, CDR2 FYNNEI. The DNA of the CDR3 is TGTGCCAGTAGAGTGAGGGCGAATGGGGCCAACGTCCTGACTTTC. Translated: CASRVRANGANVLTF.

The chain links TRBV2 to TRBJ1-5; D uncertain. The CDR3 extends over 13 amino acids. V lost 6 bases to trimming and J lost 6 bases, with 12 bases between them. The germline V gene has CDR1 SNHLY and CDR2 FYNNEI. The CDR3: CASSHPGGQPQHF. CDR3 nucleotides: TGTGCCAGCAGCCACCCGGGCGGTCAGCCCCAGCATTTT.

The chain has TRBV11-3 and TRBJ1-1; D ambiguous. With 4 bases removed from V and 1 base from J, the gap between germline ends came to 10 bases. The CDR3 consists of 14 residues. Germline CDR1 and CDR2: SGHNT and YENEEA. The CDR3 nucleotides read TGTGCCAGCAGCTCCAGGAGCCAGAACACTGAAGCTTTCTTT. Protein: CASSSRSQNTEAFF.

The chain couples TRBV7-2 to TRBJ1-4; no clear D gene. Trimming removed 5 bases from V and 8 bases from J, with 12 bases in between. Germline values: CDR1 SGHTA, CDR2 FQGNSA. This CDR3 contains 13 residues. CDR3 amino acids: CASSVGLGEKLFF. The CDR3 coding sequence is TGTGCCAGCAGCGTCGGTCTCGGCGAAAAACTGTTTTTT.

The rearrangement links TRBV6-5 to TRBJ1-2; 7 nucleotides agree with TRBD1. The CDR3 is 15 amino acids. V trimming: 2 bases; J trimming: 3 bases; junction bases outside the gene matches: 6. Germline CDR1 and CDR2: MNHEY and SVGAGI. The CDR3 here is CASSYSGQGDYGYTF. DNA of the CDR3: TGTGCCAGCAGTTACAGTGGGCAGGGGGACTATGGCTACACCTTC.

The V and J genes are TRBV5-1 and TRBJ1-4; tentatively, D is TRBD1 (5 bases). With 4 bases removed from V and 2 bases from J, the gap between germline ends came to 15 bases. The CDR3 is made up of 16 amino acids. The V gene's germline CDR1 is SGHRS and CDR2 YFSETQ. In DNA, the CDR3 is TGCGCCAGCAGCGCGTTGCCAGGGAATACTAATGAAAAACTGTTTTTT. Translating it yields CASSALPGNTNEKLFF.